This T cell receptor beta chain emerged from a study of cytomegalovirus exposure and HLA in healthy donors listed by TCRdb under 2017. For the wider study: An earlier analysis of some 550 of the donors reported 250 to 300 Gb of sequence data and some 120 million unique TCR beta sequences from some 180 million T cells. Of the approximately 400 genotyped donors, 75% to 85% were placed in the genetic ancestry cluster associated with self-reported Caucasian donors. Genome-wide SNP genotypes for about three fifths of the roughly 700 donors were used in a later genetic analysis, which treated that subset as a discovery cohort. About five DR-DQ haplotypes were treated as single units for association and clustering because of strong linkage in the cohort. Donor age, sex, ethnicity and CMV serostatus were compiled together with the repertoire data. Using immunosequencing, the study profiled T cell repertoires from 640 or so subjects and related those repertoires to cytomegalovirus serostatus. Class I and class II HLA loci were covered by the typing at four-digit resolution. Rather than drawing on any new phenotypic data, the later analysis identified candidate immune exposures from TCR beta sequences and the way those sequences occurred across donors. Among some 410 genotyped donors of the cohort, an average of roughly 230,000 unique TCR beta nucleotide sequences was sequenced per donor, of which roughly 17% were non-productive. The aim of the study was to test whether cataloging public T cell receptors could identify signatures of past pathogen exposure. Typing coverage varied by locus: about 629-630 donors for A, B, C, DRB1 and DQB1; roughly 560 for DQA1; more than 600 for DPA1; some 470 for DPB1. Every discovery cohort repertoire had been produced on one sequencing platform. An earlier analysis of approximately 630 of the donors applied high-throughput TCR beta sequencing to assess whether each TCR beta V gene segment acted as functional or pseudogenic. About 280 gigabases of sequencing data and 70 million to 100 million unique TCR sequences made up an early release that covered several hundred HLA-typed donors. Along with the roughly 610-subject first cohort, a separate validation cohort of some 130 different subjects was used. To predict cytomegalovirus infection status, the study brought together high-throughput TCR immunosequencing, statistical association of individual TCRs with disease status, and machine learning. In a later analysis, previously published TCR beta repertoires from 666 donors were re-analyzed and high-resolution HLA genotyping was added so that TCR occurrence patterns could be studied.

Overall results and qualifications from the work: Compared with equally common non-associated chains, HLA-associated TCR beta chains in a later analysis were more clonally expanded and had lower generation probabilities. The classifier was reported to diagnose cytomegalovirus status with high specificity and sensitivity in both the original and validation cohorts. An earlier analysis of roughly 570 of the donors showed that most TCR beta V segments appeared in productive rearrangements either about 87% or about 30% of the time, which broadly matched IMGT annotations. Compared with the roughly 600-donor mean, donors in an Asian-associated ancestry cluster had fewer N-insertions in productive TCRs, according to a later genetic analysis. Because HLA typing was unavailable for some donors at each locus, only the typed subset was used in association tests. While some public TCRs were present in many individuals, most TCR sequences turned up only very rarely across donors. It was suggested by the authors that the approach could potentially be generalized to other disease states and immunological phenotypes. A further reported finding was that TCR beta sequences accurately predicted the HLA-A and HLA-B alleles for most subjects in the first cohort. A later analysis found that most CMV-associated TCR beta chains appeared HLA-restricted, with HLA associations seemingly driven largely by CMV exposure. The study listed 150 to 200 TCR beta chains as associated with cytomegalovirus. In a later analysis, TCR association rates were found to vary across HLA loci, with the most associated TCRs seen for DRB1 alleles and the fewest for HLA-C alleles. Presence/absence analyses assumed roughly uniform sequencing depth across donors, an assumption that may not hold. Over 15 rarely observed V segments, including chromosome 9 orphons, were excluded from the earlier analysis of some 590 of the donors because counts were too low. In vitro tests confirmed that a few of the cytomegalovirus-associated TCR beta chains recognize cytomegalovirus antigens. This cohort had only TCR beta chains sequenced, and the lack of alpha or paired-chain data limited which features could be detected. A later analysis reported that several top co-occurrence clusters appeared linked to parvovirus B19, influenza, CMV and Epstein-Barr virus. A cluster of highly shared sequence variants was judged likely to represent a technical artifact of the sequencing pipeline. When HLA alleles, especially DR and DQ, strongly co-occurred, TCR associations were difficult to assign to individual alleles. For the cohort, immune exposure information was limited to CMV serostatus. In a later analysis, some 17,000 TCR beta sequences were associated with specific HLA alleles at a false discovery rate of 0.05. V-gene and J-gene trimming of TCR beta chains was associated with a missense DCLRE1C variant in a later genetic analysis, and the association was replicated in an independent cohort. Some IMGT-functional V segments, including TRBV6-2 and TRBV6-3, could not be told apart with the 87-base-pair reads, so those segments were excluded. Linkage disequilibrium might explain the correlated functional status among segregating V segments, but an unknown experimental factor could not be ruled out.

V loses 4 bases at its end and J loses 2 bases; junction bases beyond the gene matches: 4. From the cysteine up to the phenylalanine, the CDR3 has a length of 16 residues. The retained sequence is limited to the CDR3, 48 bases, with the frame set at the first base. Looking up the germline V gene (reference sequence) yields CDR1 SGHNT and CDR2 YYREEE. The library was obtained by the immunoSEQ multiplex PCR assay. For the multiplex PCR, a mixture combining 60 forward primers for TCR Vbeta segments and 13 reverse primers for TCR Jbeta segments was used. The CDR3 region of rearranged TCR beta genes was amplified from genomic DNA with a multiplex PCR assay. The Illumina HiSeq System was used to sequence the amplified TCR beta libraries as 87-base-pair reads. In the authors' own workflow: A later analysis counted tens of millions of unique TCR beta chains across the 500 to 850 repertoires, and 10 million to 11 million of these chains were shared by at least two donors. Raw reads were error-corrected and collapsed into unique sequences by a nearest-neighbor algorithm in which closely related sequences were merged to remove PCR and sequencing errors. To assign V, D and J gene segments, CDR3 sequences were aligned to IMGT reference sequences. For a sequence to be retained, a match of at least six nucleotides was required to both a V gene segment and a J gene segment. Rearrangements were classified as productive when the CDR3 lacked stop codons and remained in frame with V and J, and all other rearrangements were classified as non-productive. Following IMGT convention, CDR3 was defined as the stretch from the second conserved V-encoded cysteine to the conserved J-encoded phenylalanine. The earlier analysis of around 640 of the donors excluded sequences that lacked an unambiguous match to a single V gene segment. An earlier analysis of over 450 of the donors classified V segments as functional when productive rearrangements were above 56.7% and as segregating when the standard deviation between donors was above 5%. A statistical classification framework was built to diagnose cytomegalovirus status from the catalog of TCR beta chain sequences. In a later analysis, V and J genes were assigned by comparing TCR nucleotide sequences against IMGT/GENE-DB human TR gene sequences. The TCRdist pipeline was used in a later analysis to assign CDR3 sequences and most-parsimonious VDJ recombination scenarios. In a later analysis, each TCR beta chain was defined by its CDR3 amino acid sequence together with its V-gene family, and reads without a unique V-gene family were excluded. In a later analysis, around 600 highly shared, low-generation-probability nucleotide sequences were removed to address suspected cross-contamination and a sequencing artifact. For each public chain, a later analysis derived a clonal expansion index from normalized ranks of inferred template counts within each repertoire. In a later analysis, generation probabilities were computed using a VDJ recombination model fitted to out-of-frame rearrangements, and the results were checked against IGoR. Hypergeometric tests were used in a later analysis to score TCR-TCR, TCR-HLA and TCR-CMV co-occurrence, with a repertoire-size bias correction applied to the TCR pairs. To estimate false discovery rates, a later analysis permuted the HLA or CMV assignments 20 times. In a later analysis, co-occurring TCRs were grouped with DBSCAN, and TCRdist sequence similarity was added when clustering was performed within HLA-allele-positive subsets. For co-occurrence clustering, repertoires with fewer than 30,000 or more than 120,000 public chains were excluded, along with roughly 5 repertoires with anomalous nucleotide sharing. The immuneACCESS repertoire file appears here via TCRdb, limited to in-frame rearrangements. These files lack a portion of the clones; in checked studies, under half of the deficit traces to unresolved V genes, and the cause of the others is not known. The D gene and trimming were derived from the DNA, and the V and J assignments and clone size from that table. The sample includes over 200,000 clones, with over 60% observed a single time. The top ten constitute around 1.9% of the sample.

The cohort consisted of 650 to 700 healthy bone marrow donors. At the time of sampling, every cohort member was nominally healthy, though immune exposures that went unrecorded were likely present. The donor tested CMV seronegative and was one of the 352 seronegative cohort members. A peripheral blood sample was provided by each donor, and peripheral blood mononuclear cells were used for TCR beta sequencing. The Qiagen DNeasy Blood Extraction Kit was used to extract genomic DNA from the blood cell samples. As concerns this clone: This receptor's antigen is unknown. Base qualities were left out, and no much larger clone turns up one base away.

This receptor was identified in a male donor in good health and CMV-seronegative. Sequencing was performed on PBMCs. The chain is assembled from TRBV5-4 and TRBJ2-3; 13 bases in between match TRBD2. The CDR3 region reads CASSGGLAGITDTQYF. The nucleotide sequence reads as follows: TGTGCCAGCAGCGGGGGACTAGCGGGGATCACAGATACGCAGTATTTT.